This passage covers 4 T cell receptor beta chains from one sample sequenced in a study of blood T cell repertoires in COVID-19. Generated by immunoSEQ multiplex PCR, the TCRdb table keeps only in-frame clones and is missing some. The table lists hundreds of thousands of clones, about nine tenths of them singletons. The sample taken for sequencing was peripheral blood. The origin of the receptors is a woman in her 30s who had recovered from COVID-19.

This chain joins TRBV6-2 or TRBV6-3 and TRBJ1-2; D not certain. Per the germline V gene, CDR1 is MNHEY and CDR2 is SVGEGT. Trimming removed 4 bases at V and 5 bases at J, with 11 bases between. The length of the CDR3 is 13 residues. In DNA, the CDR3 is TGTGCCAGCAGTTCTACAAGGGAGTATGGCTACACCTTC. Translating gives CASSSTREYGYTF.

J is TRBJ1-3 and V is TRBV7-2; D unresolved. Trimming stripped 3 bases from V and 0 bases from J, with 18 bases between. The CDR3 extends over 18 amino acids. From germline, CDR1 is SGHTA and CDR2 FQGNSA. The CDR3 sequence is CASSFDGARSISGNTIYF. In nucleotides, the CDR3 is TGTGCCAGCAGCTTCGACGGCGCCAGGTCAATCTCTGGAAACACCATATATTTT.

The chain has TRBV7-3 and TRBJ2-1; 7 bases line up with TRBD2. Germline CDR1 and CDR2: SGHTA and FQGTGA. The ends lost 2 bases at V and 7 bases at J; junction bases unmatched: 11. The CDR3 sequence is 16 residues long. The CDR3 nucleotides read TGTGCCAGCAGCTTATGGGGGGGATCCTTCCTGAATGAGCAGTTCTTC. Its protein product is CASSLWGGSFLNEQFF.

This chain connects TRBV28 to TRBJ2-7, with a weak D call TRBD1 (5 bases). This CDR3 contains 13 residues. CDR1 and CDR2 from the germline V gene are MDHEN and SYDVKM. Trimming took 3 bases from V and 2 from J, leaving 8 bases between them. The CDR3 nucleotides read TGTGCCAGCAGTTTCGACAGAGCCTACGAGCAGTACTTC. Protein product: CASSFDRAYEQYF.